The rows below give T cell receptor beta chains drawn from one sample of a study of T cell responses to AZD1222 COVID-19 vaccine. Repertoires were generated with immunoSEQ multiplex PCR, while TCRdb's copy carries only in-frame clones and drops some. The repertoire consists of 130,000 to 150,000 clones, with 85% to 95% occurring once and the leading ten covering approximately 2.9%. Material: peripheral blood, obtained on day 0 of MenACWY control vaccination. The receptors stem from an adult in good health. Both conserved end residues are part of each CDR3. The order of the fields is D gene, V gene, clone size, J gene, CDR3 DNA, CDR3 protein. The D gene is left open where the match is weak. Part of the rows lack a size; the others show once, few, many or a class for expanded clones.

D gene: -; V gene: TRBV7-2; clone size: -; J gene: TRBJ1-6; CDR3 DNA: TGTGCCAGCAGCTTGACTACCCCAGGGATCAATTCACCCCTCCACTTT; CDR3 protein: CASSLTTPGINSPLHF
D gene: TRBD1; V gene: TRBV11-2; clone size: -; J gene: TRBJ1-2; CDR3 DNA: TGTGCCAGCAGCTTAGAGGGGAGGGGGACAGGCTATGGCTACACCTTC; CDR3 protein: CASSLEGRGTGYGYTF
D gene: -; V gene: TRBV15; clone size: few; J gene: TRBJ1-2; CDR3 DNA: TGTGCCATCGGTGCGGAGGAGGCAGCTAACTATGGCTACACCTTC; CDR3 protein: CAIGAEEAANYGYTF
D gene: TRBD1; V gene: TRBV7-8; clone size: -; J gene: TRBJ2-2; CDR3 DNA: TGTGCCAGCAGCTTAGGAGGGGGCTGGAACACCGGGGAGCTGTTTTTT; CDR3 protein: CASSLGGGWNTGELFF
D gene: TRBD1; V gene: TRBV5-4; clone size: -; J gene: TRBJ2-1; CDR3 DNA: TGTGCCAGCAGCACACAAACGAACAGGGGGGCTGAGCAGTTCTTC; CDR3 protein: CASSTQTNRGAEQFF
D gene: -; V gene: TRBV5-1; clone size: -; J gene: TRBJ2-7; CDR3 DNA: TGCGCCAGCAGCTTGGTAGGGACAAATGCCTACGAGCAGTACTTC; CDR3 protein: CASSLVGTNAYEQYF
D gene: -; V gene: TRBV14; clone size: -; J gene: TRBJ1-1; CDR3 DNA: TGTGCCAGCAGCCAAGTCTACACTGAAGCTTTCTTT; CDR3 protein: CASSQVYTEAFF
D gene: -; V gene: TRBV9; clone size: -; J gene: TRBJ1-1; CDR3 DNA: TGTGCCAGCAGCTACAGGGTGAACACTGAAGCTTTCTTT; CDR3 protein: CASSYRVNTEAFF
D gene: -; V gene: TRBV30; clone size: -; J gene: TRBJ1-3; CDR3 DNA: TGTGCCTGGACTGGGGGCCAGTCCTTATATTTT; CDR3 protein: CAWTGGQSLYF
D gene: TRBD1; V gene: TRBV18; clone size: -; J gene: TRBJ2-3; CDR3 DNA: TGTGCCAGCTCCTCGCTGGGGACAGGCACAGATACGCAGTATTTT; CDR3 protein: CASSSLGTGTDTQYF
D gene: -; V gene: TRBV9; clone size: -; J gene: TRBJ2-2; CDR3 DNA: TGTGCCAGCAGCGACATCCTTACAGACAACACCGGGGAGCTGTTTTTT; CDR3 protein: CASSDILTDNTGELFF
D gene: -; V gene: TRBV14; clone size: -; J gene: TRBJ2-6; CDR3 DNA: TGTGCCAGCAGCCAGGGGGTCACCTCTGGGGCCAACGTCCTGACTTTC; CDR3 protein: CASSQGVTSGANVLTF
D gene: -; V gene: TRBV28; clone size: -; J gene: TRBJ2-3; CDR3 DNA: TGTGCCAGCAGTTTAGGCGTCGAACCCACAGATACGCAGTATTTT; CDR3 protein: CASSLGVEPTDTQYF
D gene: -; V gene: TRBV5-5; clone size: -; J gene: TRBJ1-5; CDR3 DNA: TGTGCCAGCAGCTTCTATCGTAGCAATCAGCCCCAGCATTTT; CDR3 protein: CASSFYRSNQPQHF
D gene: TRBD2; V gene: TRBV5-4; clone size: -; J gene: TRBJ2-3; CDR3 DNA: TGTGCCAGCAGTCGCGAGCGGGGGAGCACAGATACGCAGTATTTT; CDR3 protein: CASSRERGSTDTQYF
D gene: -; V gene: TRBV30; clone size: -; J gene: TRBJ1-1; CDR3 DNA: TGTGCCTGGAGAGTAGACCACAGGGACACTGAAGCTTTCTTT; CDR3 protein: CAWRVDHRDTEAFF
D gene: TRBD1; V gene: TRBV5-4; clone size: -; J gene: TRBJ2-7; CDR3 DNA: TGTGCCAGCAGCTTCCAAAGAGGGGGCGTCTCCTACGAGCAGTACTTC; CDR3 protein: CASSFQRGGVSYEQYF
D gene: -; V gene: TRBV7-2; clone size: -; J gene: TRBJ2-7; CDR3 DNA: TGTGCCAGCAGCTTAAGTGGGAGTCGCCCCGACGAGCAGTACTTC; CDR3 protein: CASSLSGSRPDEQYF
D gene: TRBD2; V gene: TRBV7-2; clone size: -; J gene: TRBJ2-5; CDR3 DNA: TGTGCCAGCAGCTTGACTAGCGGGGGGCGGGAGACCCAGTACTTC; CDR3 protein: CASSLTSGGRETQYF
D gene: TRBD2; V gene: TRBV7-3; clone size: -; J gene: TRBJ2-1; CDR3 DNA: TGTGCCAGCAGCTTAAGCGGGCTAGCGGGAGGAGAGCAGTTCTTC; CDR3 protein: CASSLSGLAGGEQFF
D gene: TRBD1; V gene: TRBV19; clone size: -; J gene: TRBJ1-4; CDR3 DNA: TGTGCCAGTAGTAGAATCTCCGGGACAGGGGGCGAAAAACTGTTTTTT; CDR3 protein: CASSRISGTGGEKLFF
D gene: -; V gene: TRBV6-5; clone size: -; J gene: TRBJ1-5; CDR3 DNA: TGTGCCAGCAGTTGGCCCACTCGGACGGATAATCAGCCCCAGCATTTT; CDR3 protein: CASSWPTRTDNQPQHF
D gene: -; V gene: TRBV29-1; clone size: once; J gene: TRBJ2-7; CDR3 DNA: TGCAGCGTTGGTTCAGGGTTAGGCTACGAGCAGTACTTC; CDR3 protein: CSVGSGLGYEQYF
D gene: -; V gene: TRBV6-6; clone size: -; J gene: TRBJ1-1; CDR3 DNA: TGTGCCAGCAGCCGACCCCCGGGTGAAGCTTTCTTT; CDR3 protein: CASSRPPGEAFF
D gene: TRBD1; V gene: TRBV28; clone size: -; J gene: TRBJ1-1; CDR3 DNA: TGTGCCAGCGGAACACCGGGACAGAGGAACACTGAAGCTTTCTTT; CDR3 protein: CASGTPGQRNTEAFF
D gene: -; V gene: TRBV6-4; clone size: -; J gene: TRBJ1-6; CDR3 DNA: TGTGCCAGCAGTGAGACGACCGGGACTTCCAATTCACCCCTCCACTTT; CDR3 protein: CASSETTGTSNSPLHF
D gene: -; V gene: TRBV25-1; clone size: once; J gene: TRBJ1-6; CDR3 DNA: TGTGCCAGCACTAAAACGGGAAACTATAATTCACCCCTCCACTTT; CDR3 protein: CASTKTGNYNSPLHF
D gene: -; V gene: TRBV6-2/TRBV6-3; clone size: -; J gene: TRBJ1-1; CDR3 DNA: TGTGCCAGCAGTTACTCGCCGGGAGGGCTGAACACTGAAGCTTTCTTT; CDR3 protein: CASSYSPGGLNTEAFF